The 4 T cell receptor beta chains listed next were all sequenced from one sample in a study of T cell repertoires in cytomegalovirus infection. TCRdb itself ran the reads through MiXCR, one entry per CDR3 protein. The sample holds 310,000 or so distinct CDR3 sequences, about a quarter seen once. The material sequenced was PBMCs. All receptors derive from a human donor in good health (CMV status not recorded). Some clones in this sample may be carry-over from other donors' samples.

V usage is TRBV7-2 and J usage is TRBJ2-5, with 15 bases identical to TRBD2. With V trimmed by 0 bases and J by 7 bases, 3 bases remained unmatched. This CDR3 spans 16 amino acids. Per germline, CDR1 SGHTA and CDR2 FQGNSA. This CDR3 is CASSLAEGLAGGTQYF. In nucleotides, the CDR3 is TGTGCCAGCAGCTTAGCGGAGGGACTAGCGGGAGGGACCCAGTACTTC.

This clonotype has just a few counts. The chain has TRBV7-9 and TRBJ2-1, with 8 bases lining up with TRBD2. CDR1 is SEHNR, CDR2 FQNEAQ, per germline (reference sequence). J was trimmed by 7 bases and V by 5 bases; bases with no gene match: 13. CDR3 size: 16 residues. The chain's CDR3 is CASSPPEAGVINEQFF. DNA of the CDR3: TGTGCCAGCAGCCCCCCCGAAGCGGGGGTAATAAATGAGCAGTTCTTC.

The V gene is TRBV7-6, the J gene TRBJ2-3; the D gene is possibly TRBD1 (6 bases). The V and J ends lost 0 bases and 5 bases respectively, with 9 bases between them. The CDR3 is made up of 14 amino acids. Per germline, CDR1 SGHVS and CDR2 FNYEAQ. The CDR3 region is CASSLAGAEDTQYF. DNA for the CDR3: TGTGCCAGCAGCTTAGCGGGGGCGGAAGATACGCAGTATTTT.

This clonotype was seen only a few times. This chain joins TRBV4-3 and TRBJ1-5, with TRBD1 matching over 7 bases. There are 14 residues in the CDR3. V was pared by 11 bases and J by 2 bases, with 9 bases of the junction left unmatched. The V gene's germline CDR1 is LGHNA and CDR2 YSLEER. For the CDR3, the DNA is TGCGCCCCTCAAGGGGGCTCGGGCAATCAGCCCCAGCATTTT. Its protein is CAPQGGSGNQPQHF.